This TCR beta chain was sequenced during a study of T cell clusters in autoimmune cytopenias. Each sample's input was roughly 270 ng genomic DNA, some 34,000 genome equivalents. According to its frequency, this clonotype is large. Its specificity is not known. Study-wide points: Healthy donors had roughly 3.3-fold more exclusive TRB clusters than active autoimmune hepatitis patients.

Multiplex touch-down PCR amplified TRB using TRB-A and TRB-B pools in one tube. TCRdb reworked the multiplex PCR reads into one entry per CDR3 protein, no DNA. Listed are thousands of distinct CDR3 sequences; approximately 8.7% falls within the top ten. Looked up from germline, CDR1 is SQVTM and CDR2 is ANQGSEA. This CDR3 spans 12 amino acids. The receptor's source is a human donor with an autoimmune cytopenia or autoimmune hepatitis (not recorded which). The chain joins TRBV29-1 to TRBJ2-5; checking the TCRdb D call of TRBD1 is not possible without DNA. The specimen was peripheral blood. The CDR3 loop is CSVMTGMETQYF.